A single sample gave rise to the 13 T cell receptor beta chains below, sequenced in a study of T cell responses to AZD1222 COVID-19 vaccine. Libraries were prepared by immunoSEQ multiplex PCR; TCRdb keeps only in-frame clonotypes and omits some of them. The data show about 120,000 clones, with approximately 85% seen just once and 9.4% held by the top ten. The sample in question was peripheral blood, obtained on day 0 of AZD1222 vaccination. These receptors were taken from an adult in good health.

V gene TRBV19 combines with J gene TRBJ1-1, with TRBD1 as a possible D gene (5 bases). This CDR3 has 13 residues. Trimming took 6 bases from V and 4 from J, leaving 12 bases between them. The germline V gene has CDR1 LNHDA and CDR2 SQIVND (reference sequence). CDR3 sequence (DNA): TGTGCCAGTAGCATAATGGGGGGCACTGAAGCTTTCTTT. Its translation is CASSIMGGTEAFF.

J is TRBJ1-2 and V is TRBV5-6, with D unclear. Trimming took 1 base from V and 5 from J, leaving 9 bases between them. The CDR3 is made up of 13 amino acids. Germline V gene data show CDR1 as SGHDT and CDR2 as YYEEEE. CDR3 in amino acids: CASSLNSGYGYTF. The CDR3 nucleotides are TGTGCCAGCAGCTTGAACAGCGGTTATGGCTACACCTTC.

V and J are TRBV28 and TRBJ1-4; D remains unclear. Germline V gene sequence: CDR1 MDHEN, CDR2 SYDVKM. Trimming took off 7 bases at V and 5 bases at J, with 2 bases between the two ends. The CDR3 consists of 10 residues. The CDR3 loop reads CASKNEKLFF. The CDR3 bases are TGTGCCAGCAAGAATGAAAAACTGTTTTTT.

The CDR3 nucleotides are TGCAGCGTGCAACAGGGAGCTTGGGAGCAGTACTTC. Translation gives CSVQQGAWEQYF. The chain recombines TRBV29-1 with TRBJ2-7, with TRBD1 as a possible D gene (6 bases). CDR1 and CDR2 from the germline V gene are SQVTM and ANQGSEA. V lost 6 bases and J 7 bases, leaving 16 bases between the germline ends. The CDR3 runs 12 residues.

The chain combines TRBV9 with TRBJ2-3; 12 bases align to TRBD2. Trimming cost V 3 bases and J 4 bases; bases outside gene matches: 6. This CDR3 has 16 amino acids. CDR1 and CDR2 (germline): SGDLS, YYNGEE. The CDR3 DNA reads TGTGCCAGCAGCGGTCCGACTAGCGGGAGCTCAGATACGCAGTATTTT. It translates to CASSGPTSGSSDTQYF.

The chain uses TRBV20-1 and TRBJ1-1; D may be TRBD1 (5 bases). The length of the CDR3 is 11 residues. Germline CDR1 DFQATT, CDR2 SNEGSKA (reference sequence). Between the trimmed V and J ends, which lost 5 bases and 6 bases, there was a span of 10 bases. CDR3 residues: CSAGTRAEAFF. CDR3 nucleotides: TGCAGTGCTGGGACCAGGGCTGAAGCTTTCTTT.

For the CDR3, the DNA is TGTGCCAGCAGCCAAGAGTCCGTACGGGCTAATGAAAAACTGTTTTTT. Residues: CASSQESVRANEKLFF. This rearrangement joins TRBV3-1 (or the pseudogene TRBV3-2) to TRBJ1-4; D remains unclear. Germline-derived CDR1 and CDR2 are LGHDT and YNNKEL (reference sequence). Deletions cut 0 bases from V and 3 bases from J, with 11 bases between. This CDR3 has 16 residues.

This chain links TRBV28 with TRBJ1-2; no firm D call. With 6 bases removed from V and 4 bases from J, the gap between germline ends came to 15 bases. The CDR3 is 14 amino acids. Per germline, CDR1 MDHEN and CDR2 SYDVKM. The CDR3 nucleotides are TGTGCCAGCAGGCCCCCCACGGCCGCCTATGGCTACACCTTC. Its translation is CASRPPTAAYGYTF.

V gene TRBV10-3 combines with J gene TRBJ2-3; 11 bases map to TRBD2. Germline-derived CDR1 and CDR2 are ENHRY and SYGVKD. V lost 6 bases and J lost 4; bases outside the gene matches: 6. This CDR3 is 15 amino acids long. CDR3 coding DNA: TGTGCCATCAGCCCTAGCGGGGGGACGTCAGATACGCAGTATTTT. This codes for CAISPSGGTSDTQYF.

The V and J genes are TRBV7-8 and TRBJ2-7, with TRBD2 matching over 8 bases. Germline trimming cut 5 bases from V and 1 base from J; bases unmatched to any gene: 4. Germline V gene sequence: CDR1 SGHVS, CDR2 FQNEAQ. This CDR3 contains 14 residues. CDR3 residues: CASSKAGESYEQYF. The CDR3 DNA reads TGTGCCAGCAGCAAAGCGGGAGAATCCTACGAGCAGTACTTC.

J is TRBJ2-7 and V is TRBV20-1; 7 bases match TRBD2. This CDR3 region has 14 residues. V shed 3 bases and J 3 bases; nucleotides not matched to a gene: 8. CDR1 and CDR2 from the germline V gene are DFQATT and SNEGSKA (reference sequence). The CDR3 DNA reads TGCAGTGCTAGTATGGTAGCGGGTAGCTACGAGCAGTACTTC. It is translated as CSASMVAGSYEQYF.

The rearrangement uses TRBV28 and TRBJ1-2; D ambiguous. The CDR3 totals 13 residues. With 3 bases removed from V and 0 bases from J, the gap between germline ends came to 5 bases. Germline CDR1 MDHEN, CDR2 SYDVKM. DNA for the CDR3: TGTGCCAGCAGTTTGACCTCTAACTATGGCTACACCTTC. Residues: CASSLTSNYGYTF.

The chain employs TRBV4-2 and TRBJ2-5, with D unresolved. There are 14 residues in the CDR3. The V gene's germline CDR1 is LGHNA and CDR2 YNFKEQ. Trimming shortened V by 1 base and J by 2 bases, and 8 bases separated the two germline ends. Here the CDR3 reads CASSQVGRQETQYF. CDR3 nucleotide sequence: TGTGCCAGCAGCCAAGTGGGCAGGCAAGAGACCCAGTACTTC.